This T cell receptor (beta chain) was sequenced in a study of response to subunit inactivated influenza vaccine. Whole-study findings and limits: Authors suggested each seasonal influenza vaccination recruits few new T cells.

This clonotype turned up a few times. Its target is not known. Germline CDR1 and CDR2: SGHTS and YDEGEE. The V end was cut by 4 bases, the J end by 4 bases, with 15 bases between. The CDR3 has 15 residues. In TCRdb, the RT-PCR reads were re-called with MiXCR into one record per CDR3 protein. The data show hundreds of thousands of distinct CDR3 sequences, around 11% seen once. The chain joins TRBV5-8 to TRBJ1-5; D is unresolved. This TCR came from a man in his fifties who received an inactivated influenza vaccine. Sequences were derived from PBMCs from blood, sampled on the day of vaccination. The CDR3 DNA is TGTGCCAGCAGCCCCACTCTCTCCCGAAATCAGCCCCAGCATTTT. Its translation: CASSPTLSRNQPQHF.